The clone carrying this T cell receptor beta chain was seen more than once but under ten times. Its target is unknown. Among all donors, each was a healthy Caucasian. These data originate in a study of identical twins. Study-wide points: Beta clonotypes that were abundant in cord blood contained fewer insertions, a pattern absent from memory repertoires. Cross-sectional statistics underpinned the conclusions; the same donors were not followed.

Template switching added a universal primer site, and cDNA bore unique molecular identifiers. Using its own MiXCR run on the 5' RACE reads, TCRdb lists one record per CDR3 protein. This table holds 400,000 to 550,000 distinct CDR3 sequences, roughly an eighth found once. The ends lost 5 bases at V and 1 base at J; junction bases unmatched: 4. The CDR3 totals 14 residues. CDR1 SQVTM and CDR2 ANQGSEA come from the germline V gene. These data also formed part of another study, on yellow fever vaccine responses in identical twins.

The material sequenced was CD4+ T cells sorted from blood. The receptor was derived from a woman under 30 in good health. The chain has TRBV29-1 and TRBJ2-2, with 7 bases matching TRBD1. The CDR3 loop reads CSVKGGLNTGELFF. The CDR3 DNA reads as TGCAGCGTTAAAGGGGGCCTGAACACCGGGGAGCTGTTTTTT.